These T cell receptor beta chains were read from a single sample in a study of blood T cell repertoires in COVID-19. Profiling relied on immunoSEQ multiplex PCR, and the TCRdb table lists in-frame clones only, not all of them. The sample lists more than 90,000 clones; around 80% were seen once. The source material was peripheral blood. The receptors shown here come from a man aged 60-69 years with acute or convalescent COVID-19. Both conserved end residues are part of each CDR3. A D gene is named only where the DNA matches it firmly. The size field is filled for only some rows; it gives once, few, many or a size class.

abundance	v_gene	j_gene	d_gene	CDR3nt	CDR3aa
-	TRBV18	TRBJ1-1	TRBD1	TGTGCCAGCGCAACAGGGGGTCGTACTGAAGCTTTCTTT	CASATGGRTEAFF
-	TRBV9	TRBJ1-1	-	TGTGCCAGCAGCGTAGCAGACACTGAAGCTTTCTTT	CASSVADTEAFF
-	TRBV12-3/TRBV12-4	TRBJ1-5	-	TGTGCCAGCAGTTCCTTTGTCCCTTTGCCCCAGCATTTT	CASSSFVPLPQHF
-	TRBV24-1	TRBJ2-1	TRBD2	TGTGCCACCAGTGATTTGCAAACTAGCGGGAGAAATGAGCAGTTCTTC	CATSDLQTSGRNEQFF
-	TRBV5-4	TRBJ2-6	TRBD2	TGTGCCAGCAGCTCGGGGGGTGACCTCTCTGGGGCCAACGTCCTGACTTTC	CASSSGGDLSGANVLTF
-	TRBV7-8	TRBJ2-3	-	TGTGCCAGCAGCTTAAGGGGGACCAGCCCCACTGGCACAGATACGCAGTATTTT	CASSLRGTSPTGTDTQYF
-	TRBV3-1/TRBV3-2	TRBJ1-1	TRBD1	TGTGCCAGCAGCCCTACAGGGGCGCGTCACACTGAAGCTTTCTTT	CASSPTGARHTEAFF
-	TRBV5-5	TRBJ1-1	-	TGTGCCAGCAGCTTGGCAGGGACACCGAACACTGAAGCTTTCTTT	CASSLAGTPNTEAFF
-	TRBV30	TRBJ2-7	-	TGTGCCTGGAGTGTACTTTACGAGCAGTACTTC	CAWSVLYEQYF
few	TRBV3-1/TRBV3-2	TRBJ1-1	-	TGTGCCAGCAGCCAAGGGCAGATGAACACTGAAGCTTTCTTT	CASSQGQMNTEAFF
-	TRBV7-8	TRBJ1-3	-	TGTGCCAGCAGCCCCTGGCGGAGACTGAGCTCTGGAAACACCATATATTTT	CASSPWRRLSSGNTIYF
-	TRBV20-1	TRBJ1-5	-	TGCAGTGCTAGTGTAACAGTCTATCAGCCCCAGCATTTT	CSASVTVYQPQHF
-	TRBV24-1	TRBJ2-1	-	TGTGCCACCAGTGTCCACTACTTGGGGGGGCAGTTCTTC	CATSVHYLGGQFF
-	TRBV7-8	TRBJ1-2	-	TGTGCCAGCAGTCGGGGGGGGTCGGACTATGGCTACACCTTC	CASSRGGSDYGYTF
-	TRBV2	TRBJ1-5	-	TGTGCCAGCAGGGGGCAAAGTAATCAGCCCCAGCATTTT	CASRGQSNQPQHF
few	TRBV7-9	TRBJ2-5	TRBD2	TGTGCCAGCAGCAAACTAGCGGGGGACCGTCAAGAGACCCAGTACTTC	CASSKLAGDRQETQYF
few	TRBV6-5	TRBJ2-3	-	TGTGCCACCCACCCCCAGGCTAGCACGCAGTATTTT	CATHPQASTQYF
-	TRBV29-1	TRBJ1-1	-	TGCAGCGTCCCCAGGGGTAGCACTGAAGCTTTCTTT	CSVPRGSTEAFF
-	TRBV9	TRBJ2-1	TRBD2	TGTGCCAGCAGCGCCTCCGCGGGGGGGCTAAAATCCTACAATGAGCAGTTCTTC	CASSASAGGLKSYNEQFF
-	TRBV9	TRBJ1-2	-	TGTGCCAGCAGCGTAGCTGGGGGCGCGGACTATGGCTACACCTTC	CASSVAGGADYGYTF
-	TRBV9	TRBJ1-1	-	TGTGCCAGCAGCCCCCTACCTGGCACTGAAGCTTTCTTT	CASSPLPGTEAFF
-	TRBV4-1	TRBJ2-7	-	TGCGCCAGCAGCCAGGCGGACAGCAACTCCTACGAGCAGTACTTC	CASSQADSNSYEQYF
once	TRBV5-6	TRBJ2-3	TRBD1	TGTGCCAGCAGCTATTCCCAGGGGGTTTTGGATACGCAGTATTTT	CASSYSQGVLDTQYF
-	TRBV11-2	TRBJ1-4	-	TGTGCCAGCAGCTTAGCCGGTGAAAAACTGTTTTTT	CASSLAGEKLFF
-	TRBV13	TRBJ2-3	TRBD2	TGTGCCAGCAGCTACGGGCTCCTCGGCGGGGGTAGCACAGATACGCAGTATTTT	CASSYGLLGGGSTDTQYF
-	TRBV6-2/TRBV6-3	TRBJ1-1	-	TGTGCCAGCAGTCCCTCGCAGACTGAAGCTTTCTTT	CASSPSQTEAFF
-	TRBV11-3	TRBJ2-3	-	TGTGCCAGCAGCTTCGAGGTTAATGGAGATACGCAGTATTTT	CASSFEVNGDTQYF
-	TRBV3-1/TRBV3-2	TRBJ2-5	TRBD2	TGTGCCAGCAGCCAAGATTTATCAGCGGGAGCACAAGAGACCCAGTACTTC	CASSQDLSAGAQETQYF
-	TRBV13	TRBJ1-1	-	TGTGCCAGCAGCGCCCGGACAGCGAACACTGAAGCTTTCTTT	CASSARTANTEAFF
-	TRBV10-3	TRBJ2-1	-	TGTGCCATCACCCCCGGAGGGCGTAATGAGCAGTTCTTC	CAITPGGRNEQFF